These 5 T cell receptor beta chains came from one sample sequenced in a study of CD8+CD57+ T cells in acquired aplastic anemia. Genomic DNA served as template for TCR beta VDJ and CDR3 profiling. TCRdb processed the reads anew with MiXCR; each CDR3 protein has one entry. The sample includes 100,000 to 150,000 distinct CDR3 sequences, 48% seen only once; the top ten take roughly 2.5%. Sequenced input: sorted CD4+, CD8+, or CD8+CD57+ T cells (not recorded which) from PBMCs. These receptors were collected from a human donor in good health, serving as a control.

This clonotype occurred many times. The chain links TRBV5-6 to TRBJ2-3; maybe TRBD2 (6 bases). The germline V gene encodes CDR1 SGHDT and CDR2 YYEEEE. The CDR3 sequence is 16 residues long. Trimming shortened V by 3 bases and J by 6 bases, and 20 bases separated the two germline ends. This CDR3 reads CASSSRRRRGSDTQYF. For the CDR3, the DNA is TGTGCCAGCAGCTCCCGGAGGCGGAGGGGATCCGATACGCAGTATTTT.

In DNA, the CDR3 is TGCGCCAGCAGGGCTAGCGGGAACTACGAGCAGTACTTC. Translation gives CASRASGNYEQYF. This chain connects TRBV5-1 to TRBJ2-7, with 9 bases fitting TRBD2. Germline CDR1 is SGHRS and CDR2 is YFSETQ. Germline trimming cut 5 bases from V and 3 bases from J; bases unmatched to any gene: 3. CDR3 length: 13 amino acids.

Only one count was recorded for this clonotype. This rearrangement joins TRBV7-6 to TRBJ2-7, with 9 bases lining up with TRBD2. V shed 2 bases and J 3 bases; nucleotides not matched to a gene: 2. Germline assignment: CDR1 SGHVS and CDR2 FNYEAQ. The CDR3 is 14 residues long. CDR3 nucleotide sequence: TGTGCCAGCAGCTTAAGCGGGGGGTTCTACGAGCAGTACTTC. Its protein is CASSLSGGFYEQYF. Combining the CDR3 with reference TRBV7-6 and TRBJ2-7 gives the whole variable domain GAGVSQSPRYKVTKRGQDVALRCDPISGHVSLYWYRQALGQGPEFLTYFNYEAQQDKSGLPNDRFSAERPEGSISTLTIQRTEQRDSAMYRCASSLSGGFYEQYFGPGTRLTVT.

This clonotype showed up many times. CDR3 loop: CASSQARGNYGYTF. The CDR3, as DNA: TGCGCCAGCAGCCAAGCTCGGGGAAACTATGGCTACACCTTC. This rearrangement joins TRBV4-1 to TRBJ1-2; D is unclear. Trimming cost V 1 base and J 2 bases, with 8 bases left between them. Germline lookup yields CDR1 MGHRA and CDR2 YSYEKL. The CDR3 totals 14 residues.

There are many counts of this clonotype. The chain recombines TRBV5-1 with TRBJ1-5, with D possibly TRBD1 on 6 matching bases. The length of the CDR3 is 15 residues. CDR1 SGHRS and CDR2 YFSETQ come from the germline V gene. V was clipped by 0 bases and J by 7 bases, with 14 bases between them. The CDR3 DNA reads as TGCGCCAGCAGCTTGGATGGGGGGCTTAACCAGCCCCAGCATTTT. Translation gives CASSLDGGLNQPQHF.